These 8 T cell receptor beta chains were all obtained from the same sample, sequenced in a study of resident and recirculating memory T cells in vitiligo. Measured with immunoSEQ multiplex PCR; TCRdb has only the in-frame clones, and not every one. This sample has 35,000 to 45,000 clones, with about nine tenths found just once. The specimen sequenced was blood. These receptors were obtained from a male donor with vitiligo.

This chain links TRBV6-5 with TRBJ2-7; D possibly corresponds to TRBD2 (5 bases). The length of the CDR3 is 13 residues. V was pared by 7 bases and J by 1 base, with 11 bases between. Per germline, CDR1 MNHEY and CDR2 SVGAGI. CDR3 in amino acids: CASTPGFSYEQYF. CDR3 DNA: TGTGCCAGCACCCCGGGGTTTTCCTACGAGCAGTACTTC.

The V call is TRBV7-7, the J call TRBJ2-5; D unclear. This CDR3 has 13 residues. Looked up from germline, CDR1 is SSHAT and CDR2 is FNYEAQ (reference sequence). With 2 bases removed from V and 1 base from J, the gap between germline ends came to 5 bases. CDR3 loop: CASSLSSQETQYF. The CDR3 DNA follows: TGTGCCAGCAGCTTATCCTCCCAAGAGACCCAGTACTTC.

This chain links TRBV5-1 with TRBJ2-1; TRBD1 might be the D (6 bases). Looked up from germline, CDR1 is SGHRS and CDR2 is YFSETQ. This CDR3 spans 16 amino acids. The V end was cut by 0 bases, the J end by 8 bases, with 18 bases between. The CDR3 protein is CASSLEQGLLRYEQFF. The CDR3 coding sequence is TGCGCCAGCAGCTTGGAGCAGGGGCTTCTGAGATATGAGCAGTTCTTC.

V gene TRBV7-2 combines with J gene TRBJ2-7, with D maybe TRBD1 (5 bases). The length of the CDR3 is 14 residues. The germline CDR1 and CDR2 sequences are SGHTA and FQGNSA. V lost 5 bases and J lost 2, with 13 bases in between. CDR3 residues: CASSGRQGPYEQYF. CDR3 in DNA: TGTGCCAGCAGCGGACGGCAGGGCCCCTACGAGCAGTACTTC.

The chain employs TRBV27 and TRBJ1-2; 10 bases map to TRBD1. Per germline, CDR1 MNHEY and CDR2 SMNVEV (reference sequence). This CDR3 region has 17 residues. V trimming: 5 bases; J trimming: 4 bases; junction bases outside the gene matches: 13. CDR3 amino acids: CASSPGTGALLGYGYTF. The CDR3 DNA reads TGTGCCAGCAGTCCCGGGACAGGGGCCCTCCTAGGCTATGGCTACACCTTC.

This rearrangement joins TRBV10-3 to TRBJ2-2; no firm D call. V gave up 6 bases and J gave up 4 bases, with 3 bases separating them. Germline assignment: CDR1 ENHRY and CDR2 SYGVKD. This CDR3 has 11 amino acids. CDR3 in DNA: TGTGCCATCAGCTCCACCGGGGAGCTGTTTTTT. This sequence encodes CAISSTGELFF.

V usage is TRBV9 and J usage is TRBJ2-2; weak D call: TRBD1 (6 bases). V lost 6 bases and J lost 1, with 10 bases in between. The CDR3 consists of 14 residues. CDR1 and CDR2 from the germline V gene are SGDLS and YYNGEE. The CDR3 protein is CASNIQGNTGELFF. DNA for the CDR3: TGTGCCAGCAACATACAGGGGAACACCGGGGAGCTGTTTTTT.

V usage is TRBV9 and J usage is TRBJ2-1; a possible D gene is TRBD1 (6 bases). Germline-derived CDR1 and CDR2 are SGDLS and YYNGEE. The V end lost 0 bases, the J end lost 7 bases, and 17 bases lay between the germline ends. The CDR3 has 16 residues. The CDR3 region is CASSVELQGEKNEQFF. CDR3 DNA sequence: TGTGCCAGCAGCGTAGAGTTACAGGGAGAGAAGAATGAGCAGTTCTTC.